The next 19 T cell receptor beta chains were all read from a single sample in a study of cytomegalovirus exposure and HLA in healthy donors. PCR amplification relied on 60 Vbeta primers (plus 13 Jbeta primers). Clones were sequenced by immunoSEQ multiplex PCR, and TCRdb holds only the in-frame ones, with some missing. The data show 300,000 or so clones, 70% to 90% seen once. Specimen: PBMCs. The receptors derive from a woman aged 40 to 50 in good health and CMV-seropositive.

The sample holds a few counts of this clone. The chain recombines TRBV4-3 with TRBJ1-1; D uncertain. CDR3 length equals 15 residues. The germline V gene encodes CDR1 LGHNA and CDR2 YSLEER. Trimming cost V 0 bases and J 11 bases, with 19 bases left between them. The CDR3 DNA reads TGCGCCAGCAGCCAAGAGCCCGGGATTACCTCAAGGGCTTTCTTT. Translating gives CASSQEPGITSRAFF.

The chain carries TRBV18 and TRBJ2-7; TRBD2 agrees at 12 bases. CDR1 and CDR2 (germline): KGHSH, LQKENI. Trimming took 0 bases from V and 1 from J; bases not matched to a gene: 10. The CDR3 consists of 19 residues. The DNA for the CDR3 is TGTGCCAGCTCACCACCGGTTTCTAGCGGGAGGGTTTGGTCCTACGAGCAGTACTTC. It codes for CASSPPVSSGRVWSYEQYF.

The rearrangement joins TRBV29-1 to TRBJ1-1; 8 bases fit TRBD1. The CDR3 contains 14 residues. The V gene end was trimmed by 0 bases and the J gene end by 11 bases; junction bases not matched to a gene: 11. Per the germline V gene, CDR1 is SQVTM and CDR2 is ANQGSEA. Written as DNA, the CDR3 is TGCAGCGTTGAAGATGGCATGACAGGGGTCAGCGCTTTCTTT. The encoded protein is CSVEDGMTGVSAFF.

The chain recombines TRBV13 with TRBJ2-5; maybe TRBD2 (6 bases). CDR3 length: 15 amino acids. CDR1 PRHDT and CDR2 FYEKMQ come from the germline V gene (reference sequence). Trimming took off 5 bases at V and 4 bases at J, with 17 bases between the two ends. CDR3 nucleotides: TGTGCCAGCAGCCCGCGACTAGTAAGTGGAGAGACCCAGTACTTC. Residues: CASSPRLVSGETQYF.

With regard to this clone: Distinct nucleotide sequences in the sample also encode this CDR3. The chain recombines TRBV14 with TRBJ2-1; a weak D match, TRBD1 (6 bases). Looked up from germline, CDR1 is SGHDN and CDR2 is FVKESK. The CDR3 spans 15 residues. V lost 4 bases, J lost 8 bases, and 18 bases lay in between. The CDR3 bases are TGTGCCAGCAGCCTCTTGGCAGGGGTCTTAGATGAGCAGTTCTTC. Amino acid sequence: CASSLLAGVLDEQFF.

The CDR3, as DNA: TGTGCCAGCAGCAGGCCTAGCGGGATGGGTCCCGGGGAGCTGTTTTTT. As protein: CASSRPSGMGPGELFF. V gene TRBV7-3 combines with J gene TRBJ2-2; 9 bases align to TRBD2. Per germline, CDR1 SGHTA and CDR2 FQGTGA. V shed 5 bases, J shed 6 bases, and the junction held 10 bases outside the gene matches. The CDR3 runs to 16 residues.

V is TRBV11-3 and J is TRBJ2-1, with 7 bases lining up with TRBD2. V shed 1 base, J shed 1 base, and the junction held 7 bases outside the gene matches. Per germline, CDR1 SGHNT and CDR2 YENEEA. The CDR3 extends over 17 amino acids. CDR3 sequence: CASSLVAGVGSYNEQFF. The CDR3 nucleotides are TGTGCCAGCAGCTTAGTGGCGGGAGTGGGATCCTACAATGAGCAGTTCTTC.

The chain is built from TRBV18 and TRBJ1-1; D gene uncertain. The CDR3 extends over 12 amino acids. Germline loops: CDR1 KGHSH, CDR2 LQKENI. The germline V and J ends were trimmed by 8 bases and 4 bases, with 11 bases remaining between them. CDR3 residues: CASTDRSTEAFF. The CDR3 region has the DNA TGTGCCAGCACGGATAGGAGCACTGAAGCTTTCTTT.

This clone has ten or more counts. V gene TRBV7-2 combines with J gene TRBJ1-3, with TRBD1 matching 10 bases. The CDR3 is 12 amino acids. CDR1 and CDR2 (germline): SGHTA, FQGNSA. V gave up 2 bases and J gave up 14 bases; unmatched junction bases: 3. The CDR3 DNA is TGTGCCAGCAGCTTAATGGGGACAGGGGTATATTTT. Translated: CASSLMGTGVYF.

V and J are TRBV30 and TRBJ1-5; a weak D match, TRBD1 (6 bases). The V end lost 1 base, the J end lost 4 bases, and 8 bases lay between the germline ends. Germline CDR1 and CDR2: GTSNPN and SVGIG (reference sequence). The CDR3 totals 13 residues. CDR3 residues: CAWSDRENQPQHF. Written as DNA, the CDR3 is TGTGCCTGGAGTGACAGGGAAAATCAGCCCCAGCATTTT.

The V gene is TRBV5-6, the J gene TRBJ1-5, with D unresolved. This CDR3 has 14 amino acids. With 1 base removed from V and 4 bases from J, the gap between germline ends came to 9 bases. Germline lookup yields CDR1 SGHDT and CDR2 YYEEEE. The CDR3 loop reads CASSLRETNQPQHF. The CDR3 DNA reads as TGTGCCAGCAGCTTGAGAGAGACAAATCAGCCCCAGCATTTT.

The gene calls are TRBV7-2 and TRBJ2-5, with D possibly matching TRBD1 (5 bases). Germline CDR1 and CDR2: SGHTA and FQGNSA. CDR3 length: 14 amino acids. The germline V and J ends were trimmed by 5 bases and 1 base, with 11 bases remaining between them. The CDR3 loop is CASSTSGPQETQYF. CDR3 DNA: TGTGCCAGCAGCACCTCAGGGCCCCAAGAGACCCAGTACTTC.

This chain connects TRBV30 to TRBJ1-2; 8 bases are a match to TRBD1. Germline loops: CDR1 GTSNPN, CDR2 SVGIG (reference sequence). There are 11 residues in the CDR3. The junction had 6 bases not matched to a gene; V was cut back by 7 bases and J by 8 bases. CDR3 coding DNA: TGTGCCTTCGACAGGGGTGGCGGCTACACCTTC. It codes for CAFDRGGGYTF.

The V and J genes are TRBV19 and TRBJ1-5, with D possibly TRBD1 on 5 matching bases. Between the trimmed V and J ends, which lost 1 base and 2 bases, there was a span of 12 bases. The CDR3 contains 16 residues. Germline loops: CDR1 LNHDA, CDR2 SQIVND (reference sequence). CDR3 residues: CASSIVQGGGNQPQHF. CDR3 DNA sequence: TGTGCCAGTAGTATAGTCCAGGGAGGGGGCAATCAGCCCCAGCATTTT.

The count of this clone is one. This chain connects TRBV19 to TRBJ2-3; D possibly corresponds to TRBD1 (5 bases). V lost 5 bases to trimming and J lost 4 bases, with 16 bases between them. The CDR3 covers 15 residues. Germline V gene data show CDR1 as LNHDA and CDR2 as SQIVND (reference sequence). The CDR3 sequence: CASSPRQGWSDTQYF. CDR3 DNA: TGTGCCAGTAGTCCGCGCCAGGGTTGGTCAGATACGCAGTATTTT.

The chain couples TRBV11-3 to TRBJ2-5, with TRBD2 matching 11 bases. V trimming: 4 bases; J trimming: 3 bases; junction bases outside the gene matches: 10. This CDR3 has 17 amino acids. The germline V gene has CDR1 SGHNT and CDR2 YENEEA. The CDR3 region has the DNA TGTGCCAGCAGCTCGGGAGAGACTAGCGGGGTGGAAGAGACCCAGTACTTC. Translation: CASSSGETSGVEETQYF.

J is TRBJ2-7 and V is TRBV27; TRBD2 matches 9 bases. The CDR3 is 16 residues long. J was trimmed by 0 bases and V by 3 bases; bases with no gene match: 6. CDR1 is MNHEY and CDR2 is SMNVEV in the germline V gene (reference sequence). In DNA, the CDR3 is TGTGCCAGCAGTTTGAGACTAGCGGTCCCCTCCTACGAGCAGTACTTC. This gives the protein CASSLRLAVPSYEQYF.

CDR3 protein: CASAERTGSTYEQYF. CDR3 DNA: TGTGCCAGCGCCGAACGGACAGGGAGCACCTACGAGCAGTACTTC. V and J are TRBV19 and TRBJ2-7; 8 positions match TRBD1. V was clipped by 9 bases and J by 2 bases; unmatched bases: 12. CDR1 LNHDA and CDR2 SQIVND come from the germline V gene (reference sequence). The CDR3 loop spans 15 amino acids.

With respect to this clone: Its ends do not fully match the called genes, so a read error is possible. DNA for the CDR3: TGTGCTAGCAGCTCCAGCCCTCCGGGGATCGTTTCCGGGGAGCTGTTTTTT. Translated, it gives CASSSSPPGIVSGELFF. The rearrangement links TRBV7-7 to TRBJ2-2; the D gene is possibly TRBD2 (5 bases). This CDR3 region has 17 residues. Germline loops: CDR1 SSHAT, CDR2 FNYEAQ (reference sequence).